This T cell receptor (beta chain) was obtained from a study of T cells in Graves' hyperthyroidism and ophthalmopathy. Regarding the study as a whole: The model foresaw ophthalmopathy a median roughly 6 months prior to onset.

RNA transcripts provided the source from which TCR beta CDR3 regions were amplified. First-round RT-PCR targeting the TCR CDR3 was performed with the HTBI primer set. TCRdb passed the multiplex PCR reads through MiXCR, listing each CDR3 protein once. The table has about 740,000 distinct CDR3 sequences, approximately 14% seen once. Those with hyperthyroidism were 18 to 65 years old, newly diagnosed, and ill for under 2 months. Using around 10 ml of fresh peripheral blood, PBMCs were prepared. The CDR3 spans 13 residues. V lost 8 bases and J 4 bases, leaving 13 bases between the germline ends. Germline loops: CDR1 MNHEY, CDR2 SVGEGT. This clonotype showed up many times. Antigen specificity is unknown.

Sequenced input: blood. This TCR was sampled from a young woman with Graves' hyperthyroidism. J is TRBJ2-3 and V is TRBV6-2 or TRBV6-3; unclear D gene. Written as DNA, the CDR3 is TGTGCCAGCGTCCTGAGAATGTCAGATACGCAGTATTTT. Residues: CASVLRMSDTQYF.